The present T cell receptor beta chain was sequenced within a study of cytomegalovirus exposure and HLA in healthy donors (dated 2017 in TCRdb). A note on the overall study: In an earlier analysis of under 750 of the donors, less than 350 Gb of sequence data and approximately 100 million unique TCR beta sequences from 150 million to 200 million T cells were reported. The T cell repertoires of some 700 subjects were profiled by immunosequencing and related to cytomegalovirus serostatus. In addition to the first cohort of several hundred subjects, a separate validation cohort of over 90 different subjects was used. The study aimed to test whether signatures of past pathogen exposure could be identified by cataloging public T cell receptors. Of the approximately 400 genotyped donors, approximately 83% fell in the genetic ancestry cluster associated with self-reported Caucasian donors. Because of strong linkage in the cohort, roughly five DR-DQ haplotypes were treated as single units for association and clustering. In an earlier analysis of a few hundred of the donors, high-throughput TCR beta sequencing was used to judge whether each TCR beta V gene segment behaved as functional or pseudogenic. The number of typed donors differed by locus: about 620-640 for A, B, C, DRB1 and DQB1; approximately 540 for DQA1; about 600 for DPA1; and around 450 for DPB1. A later genetic analysis took genome-wide SNP genotypes for about three fifths of the 666 donors and used that subset as a discovery cohort. Every repertoire in the discovery cohort had been generated on one and the same sequencing platform. HLA typing included class I and class II loci at four-digit resolution. A later analysis re-examined previously published TCR beta repertoires from 610 or so donors and added high-resolution HLA genotyping to investigate patterns of TCR occurrence. Donor age, sex, ethnicity and CMV serostatus were compiled together with the repertoire data. Approximately 330 gigabases of sequencing data and around 80 million unique TCR sequences made up an early release that covered approximately 700 HLA-typed donors. The study combined high-throughput TCR immunosequencing, statistical association of individual TCRs with disease status, and machine learning to predict cytomegalovirus infection status. The later analysis used no new phenotypic data to find candidate immune exposures, relying instead on TCR beta sequences and their occurrence across donors. Across 398 genotyped donors of the cohort, an average of roughly 250,000 unique TCR beta nucleotide sequences per donor were sequenced, and around 20% of those sequences were non-productive.

In total, around 600 healthy bone marrow donors made up the cohort. At the time of sampling, every cohort member was nominally healthy, though immune exposures that went unrecorded were likely present. The donor was CMV seronegative and was included in the group of over 300 seronegative cohort members. A peripheral blood sample was collected from each donor, and TCR beta sequencing was performed on peripheral blood mononuclear cells. Genomic DNA extraction from the blood cell samples was performed with the Qiagen DNeasy Blood Extraction Kit. Overall results and qualifications from the work: In a later genetic analysis, a missense DCLRE1C variant was associated with V-gene and J-gene trimming of TCR beta chains, and the association was replicated in an independent cohort. CMV serostatus was the only immune exposure information available for the cohort. In a later analysis, TCR association rates were found to vary across HLA loci, with the most associated TCRs seen for DRB1 alleles and the fewest for HLA-C alleles. The authors suggested that the approach could potentially be extended to other disease states and immunological phenotypes. Because HLA typing was unavailable for some donors at each locus, only the typed subset was used in association tests. Correlated functional status among segregating V segments might be attributable to linkage disequilibrium, but an unknown experimental factor could not be ruled out. A further reported finding was that TCR beta sequences accurately predicted the HLA-A and HLA-B alleles for most subjects in the first cohort. Because counts were too low, seventeen rarely observed V segments, including chromosome 9 orphons, were excluded from the earlier analysis of 587 of the donors. The 87-base-pair reads could not distinguish some IMGT-functional V segments, including TRBV6-2 and TRBV6-3, so those segments were excluded. Strong co-occurrence of HLA alleles, especially DR and DQ, made assigning TCR associations to individual alleles difficult. Sequencing depth was assumed to be roughly uniform across donors in the presence/absence analyses, though that assumption may not hold. This cohort had only TCR beta chains sequenced, and the lack of alpha or paired-chain data limited which features could be detected. In an earlier analysis of approximately 590 of the donors, most TCR beta V segments appeared in productive rearrangements about 87% or about 30% of the time, broadly matching IMGT annotations. In the study, approximately 160 TCR beta chains were listed as associated with cytomegalovirus. Several of the top co-occurrence clusters appeared to be linked to parvovirus B19, influenza, CMV and Epstein-Barr virus, according to a later analysis. A later genetic analysis reported fewer N-insertions in productive TCRs among donors in an Asian-associated ancestry cluster than the roughly 650-donor mean. Three of the identified cytomegalovirus-associated TCR beta chains were confirmed in vitro to be specific for cytomegalovirus antigens. Most TCR sequences were observed very rarely across donors, whereas some public TCRs were present in many individuals. In both the original and validation cohorts, the classifier was reported to diagnose cytomegalovirus status with high specificity and sensitivity. According to a later analysis, most CMV-associated TCR beta chains appeared to be HLA-restricted, and the HLA associations seemed to be driven largely by CMV exposure. In a later analysis, HLA-associated TCR beta chains were found to be more clonally expanded and to have lower generation probabilities than equally common non-associated chains. In a later analysis, some 17,000 TCR beta sequences were associated with specific HLA alleles at a false discovery rate of 0.05. A group of highly shared sequence variants was considered likely to be a technical artifact of the sequencing pipeline.

The V end loses 5 bases and the J end loses 2 bases, and a stretch of 14 bases separates them. Counted from cysteine to phenylalanine, this CDR3 has 15 amino acids. Just CDR3 DNA is preserved here, 45 bases in frame from base 1. From the germline V gene, CDR1 is SGHTA and CDR2 is FQGNSA. A word on this clone: Its antigen specificity is not known. No base-level quality is on record; no much larger clone is a single base apart.

Library preparation employed the immunoSEQ multiplex PCR assay. For the multiplex PCR, a mixture combining 60 forward primers for TCR Vbeta segments and 13 reverse primers for TCR Jbeta segments was used. The CDR3 region of rearranged TCR beta genes was amplified from genomic DNA by a multiplex PCR assay. The Illumina HiSeq System was used to sequence the amplified TCR beta libraries as 87-base-pair reads. Turning to the authors' computational methods: A later analysis tallied tens of millions of unique TCR beta chains across the 640 or so repertoires, and approximately 12 million of those chains were shared by two or more donors. To remove PCR and sequencing errors, raw reads were error-corrected and collapsed into unique sequences using a nearest-neighbor algorithm that merged closely related sequences. Alignment of CDR3 sequences to IMGT reference sequences was used to assign V, D and J gene segments. Each retained sequence needed at least a six-nucleotide match to both a V gene segment and a J gene segment. Rearrangements were classified as productive when the CDR3 lacked stop codons and remained in frame with V and J, and all other rearrangements were classified as non-productive. CDR3 was defined according to IMGT convention as the region running from the second conserved V-encoded cysteine to the conserved J-encoded phenylalanine. Sequences without an unambiguous match to a single V gene segment were excluded from the earlier analysis of approximately 600 of the donors. An earlier analysis of some 500 of the donors classified V segments as functional when productive rearrangements were above 56.7% and as segregating when the standard deviation between donors was above 5%. A statistical classification framework was built to diagnose cytomegalovirus status from the catalog of TCR beta chain sequences. In a later analysis, V and J genes were assigned by comparing TCR nucleotide sequences against IMGT/GENE-DB human TR gene sequences. The TCRdist pipeline was used in a later analysis to assign CDR3 sequences and most-parsimonious VDJ recombination scenarios. In a later analysis, every TCR beta chain was defined by the combination of its CDR3 amino acid sequence and its V-gene family, and reads without a unique V-gene family were dropped. As a way to deal with suspected cross-contamination and a sequencing artifact, a later analysis dropped nearly 600 nucleotide sequences that were highly shared and had low generation probability. In a later analysis, a clonal expansion index for each public chain was calculated from normalized within-repertoire ranks of inferred template counts. In a later analysis, generation probabilities were computed using a VDJ recombination model fitted to out-of-frame rearrangements, and the results were checked against IGoR. In a later analysis, hypergeometric tests were used to score TCR-TCR, TCR-HLA and TCR-CMV co-occurrence, with a repertoire-size bias correction applied to TCR pairs. In a later analysis, false discovery rates were estimated by permuting HLA or CMV assignments 20 times. A later analysis grouped co-occurring TCRs with DBSCAN, adding TCRdist sequence similarity when clustering within HLA-allele-positive subsets. For co-occurrence clustering, repertoires with fewer than 30,000 or more than 120,000 public chains were excluded, along with four or five repertoires with anomalous nucleotide sharing. Sourced from immuneACCESS, this table was stored by TCRdb with only in-frame sequences that have V and J called. A share of the clones is absent; for the studies checked, an unresolved V gene accounts for under half, and the remainder has no known explanation. V and J calls and clone size are as listed in that table; D and trimming were resolved from the DNA. The sample has 170,000 or so clones on record, around 81% of them singletons. The ten largest account for around 2.2% of the sample.

The sequenced sample was PBMCs. This chain joins TRBV7-2 to TRBJ2-3, and perhaps TRBD2 as D gene, on 5 matching bases. The receptor was isolated from a woman aged 25-40 years in good health and CMV-seronegative. The DNA reads TGTGCCAGCAGCGTACCACTAGGAGTCACAGATACGCAGTATTTT. Its translation is CASSVPLGVTDTQYF.